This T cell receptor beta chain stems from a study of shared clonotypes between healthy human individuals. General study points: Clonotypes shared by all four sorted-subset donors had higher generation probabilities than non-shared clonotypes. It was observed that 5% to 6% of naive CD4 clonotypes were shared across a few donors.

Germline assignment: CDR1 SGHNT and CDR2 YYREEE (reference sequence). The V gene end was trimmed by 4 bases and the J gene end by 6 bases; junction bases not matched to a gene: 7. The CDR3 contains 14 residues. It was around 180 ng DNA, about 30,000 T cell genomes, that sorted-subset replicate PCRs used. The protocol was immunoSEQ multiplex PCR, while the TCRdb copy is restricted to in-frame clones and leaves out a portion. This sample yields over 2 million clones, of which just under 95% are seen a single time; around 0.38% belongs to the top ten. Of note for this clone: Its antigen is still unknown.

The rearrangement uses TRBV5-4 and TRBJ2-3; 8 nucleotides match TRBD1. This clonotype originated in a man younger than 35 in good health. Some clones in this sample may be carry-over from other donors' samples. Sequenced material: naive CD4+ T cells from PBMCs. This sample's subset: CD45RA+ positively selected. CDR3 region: CASSPQGGPDTQYF. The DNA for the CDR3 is TGTGCCAGCAGCCCACAGGGGGGCCCGGATACGCAGTATTTT.